A single sample is the source of the 2 T cell receptor beta chains below, sequenced in a study of shared clonotypes between healthy human individuals. The method was immunoSEQ multiplex PCR; TCRdb's version includes in-frame clones alone and lacks a portion of them. The table includes some 1 million clones, about 74% detected once. Sequencing was performed on memory CD4+ T cells sorted from blood. Specified subset: CD45RA-negative fraction. The receptors were sampled from a man aged 18 to 29 in good health.

The chain couples TRBV5-1 to TRBJ1-5, with D possibly being TRBD1 (5 bases). Looked up from germline, CDR1 is SGHRS and CDR2 is YFSETQ. The CDR3 runs to 15 residues. The V end was cut by 4 bases, the J end by 7 bases, with 18 bases between. The CDR3 sequence: CASSPRDLTRQPQHF. CDR3 nucleotides: TGCGCCAGCAGCCCACGGGACCTTACCCGCCAGCCCCAGCATTTT.

In this sample, this clone turned up many times. The gene calls are TRBV5-6 and TRBJ2-7; a possible D gene is TRBD2 (5 bases). V was cut by 4 bases and J by 0 bases, with 17 bases left in between. CDR1 SGHDT and CDR2 YYEEEE come from the germline V gene. The CDR3 totals 16 residues. DNA for the CDR3: TGTGCCAGCAGCCGGCCGGGGTCAGTTAACTCCTACGAGCAGTACTTC. Encoded protein: CASSRPGSVNSYEQYF.